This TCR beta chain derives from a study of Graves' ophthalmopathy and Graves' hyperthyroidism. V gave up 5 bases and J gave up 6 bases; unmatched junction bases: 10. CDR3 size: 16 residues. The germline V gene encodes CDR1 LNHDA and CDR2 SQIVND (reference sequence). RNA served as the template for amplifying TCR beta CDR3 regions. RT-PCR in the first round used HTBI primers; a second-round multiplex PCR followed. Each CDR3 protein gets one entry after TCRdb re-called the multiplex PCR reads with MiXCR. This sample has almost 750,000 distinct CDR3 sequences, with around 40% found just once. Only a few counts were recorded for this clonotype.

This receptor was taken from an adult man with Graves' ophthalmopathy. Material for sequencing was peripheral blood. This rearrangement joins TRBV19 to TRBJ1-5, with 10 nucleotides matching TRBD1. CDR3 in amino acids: CASSATGGLRSQPQHF. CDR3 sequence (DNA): TGTGCCAGTAGTGCGACAGGGGGCCTTCGATCTCAGCCCCAGCATTTT. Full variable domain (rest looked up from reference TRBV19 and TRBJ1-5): DGGITQSPKYLFRKEGQNVTLSCEQNLNHDAMYWYRQDPGQGLRLIYYSQIVNDFQKGDIAEGYSVSREKKESFPLTVTSAQKNPTAFYLCASSATGGLRSQPQHFGDGTRLSIL.